This T cell receptor beta chain was captured by sequencing in a study of breast tumors, draining lymph nodes, adjacent tissues. Study-level results: Tumor and nontumor repertoires were significantly more similar in luminal-like than in basal-like breast cancer.

MiXCR was run by TCRdb on the multiplex PCR reads, yielding one entry per CDR3 protein. In the table there are tens of thousands of distinct CDR3 sequences, roughly 59% of which are singletons. The CDR3 contains 14 residues. In germline, CDR1 is SGHTA, CDR2 FQGTGA. V lost 3 bases and J lost 0, with 5 bases in between. Concerning this clonotype itself: No antigen is known for it.

The TCR sequence derives from a female donor with breast cancer. Some clones in this sample may be carry-over from other donors' samples. The genes are TRBV7-3 and TRBJ2-2; no firm D call. The specimen was breast tumor tissue. CDR3 sequence (DNA): TGTGCCAGCAGCTTGGGGACGAACACCGGGGAGCTGTTTTTT. Translation gives CASSLGTNTGELFF.